A single sample is the source of the 25 T cell receptor beta chains below, sequenced in a study of blood T cell repertoires in COVID-19. Data came from immunoSEQ multiplex PCR; TCRdb stores just in-frame clones and leaves some out. Here the sample spans 200,000 to 250,000 clones, approximately 86% being singletons. Sequenced sample: peripheral blood. Source of these receptors: a man aged 60 to 75 with acute or convalescent COVID-19.

Only a few counts were recorded for this clone. The chain couples TRBV28 to TRBJ1-1; D remains unclear. The CDR3 length is 14 residues. Germline CDR1 MDHEN, CDR2 SYDVKM. V lost 6 bases, J lost 1 base, and 12 bases lay in between. The chain's CDR3 is CASRLRRPNTEAFF. CDR3 nucleotide sequence: TGTGCCAGCAGGTTGCGGCGGCCGAACACTGAAGCTTTCTTT.

There are a few counts of this clone. The V gene is TRBV6-5, the J gene TRBJ1-2; possible D gene TRBD1, 5 bases. The CDR3 has 13 residues. CDR1 is MNHEY and CDR2 is SVGAGI in the germline V gene. V was pared by 5 bases and J by 4 bases, with 11 bases between. CDR3 region: CASSPDSTYGYTF. The CDR3 DNA follows: TGTGCCAGCAGTCCCGACAGTACCTATGGCTACACCTTC.

This chain connects TRBV7-9 to TRBJ2-7; 7 nucleotides align to TRBD1. CDR1 SEHNR and CDR2 FQNEAQ come from the germline V gene (reference sequence). The junction had 7 bases not matched to a gene; V was cut back by 5 bases and J by 6 bases. This CDR3 spans 13 amino acids. The CDR3 DNA reads TGTGCCAGCAGCCGTGGACAGGTCGGCGAGCAGTACTTC. Protein product: CASSRGQVGEQYF.

This sequence joins TRBV12-3 or TRBV12-4 and TRBJ1-2, with 7 nucleotides matching TRBD1. The J segment lost 7 bases and the V segment lost 0 bases, leaving 2 bases of the junction unmatched. The CDR3 totals 13 residues. The CDR3 region has the DNA TGTGCCAGCAGTTTAGCGCGACAGGGTGGCTACACCTTC. The encoded protein is CASSLARQGGYTF.

The V gene is TRBV24-1, the J gene TRBJ2-3; 10 bases are shared with TRBD2. With 3 bases clipped from V and 4 bases from J, the junction kept 9 bases outside the gene matches. The CDR3 loop spans 17 amino acids. The germline V gene has CDR1 KGHDR and CDR2 SFDVKD. The CDR3 DNA sequence: TGTGCCACCAGTGATCCGAGCGGGGGGGCCAGCCCAGATACGCAGTATTTT. Its protein is CATSDPSGGASPDTQYF.

This chain links TRBV6-1 with TRBJ1-3; TRBD1 matches 7 bases. This CDR3 spans 15 amino acids. Looked up from germline, CDR1 is MNHNS and CDR2 is SASEGT. The trim removed 1 base at V and 2 bases at J, leaving 2 bases unmatched. The CDR3 reads CASSEGRGAGNTIYF. The CDR3 region has the DNA TGTGCCAGCAGTGAAGGCAGGGGGGCTGGAAACACCATATATTTT.

In nucleotides, the CDR3 is TGTGCCAGCAGCTTGGGGGGCAGCAGCTCCTATAATTCACCCCTCCACTTT. Protein: CASSLGGSSSYNSPLHF. The chain has TRBV5-4 and TRBJ1-6, with D possibly matching TRBD1 (5 bases). Trimming removed 0 bases at V and 0 bases at J, with 10 bases between. Germline CDR1 is SGHNT and CDR2 is YYREEE (reference sequence). The CDR3 is 17 residues long.

The chain couples TRBV7-8 to TRBJ1-4, with D perhaps TRBD1 (5 bases). Trimming left V 6 bases short and J 10 bases short, with 12 bases between. CDR1 is SGHVS and CDR2 is FQNEAQ in the germline V gene. This CDR3 comprises 12 residues. CDR3 bases: TGTGCCAGCAGATCTCGGGGGGGAAAACTGTTTTTT. Residues: CASRSRGGKLFF. The variable domain in full, completed from reference TRBV7-8 and TRBJ1-4, reads GAGVSQSPRYKVAKRGQDVALRCDPISGHVSLFWYQQALGQGPEFLTYFQNEAQLDKSGLPSDRFFAERPEGSVSTLKIQRTQQEDSAVYLCASRSRGGKLFFGSGTQLSVL.

CDR3 in DNA: TGTGCCAGCACTAAAGGGGACAGGGACTCCAACTATGGCTACACCTTC. Encoded protein: CASTKGDRDSNYGYTF. The rearrangement joins TRBV6-6 to TRBJ1-2; TRBD1 aligns across 9 bases. CDR3 length equals 16 residues. Trimming cost V 7 bases and J 2 bases; bases outside gene matches: 11. The germline V gene has CDR1 MNHNY and CDR2 SVGAGI (reference sequence).

The rearrangement uses TRBV6-6 and TRBJ1-5; no definite D call. V lost 5 bases to trimming and J lost 7 bases, with 18 bases between them. The germline CDR1 and CDR2 sequences are MNHNY and SVGAGI (reference sequence). The CDR3 has 15 residues. CDR3 in DNA: TGTGCCAGCAGTGCCCCCGGGGTCTTGGGGCAGCCCCAGCATTTT. It yields the protein CASSAPGVLGQPQHF.

J is TRBJ1-4 and V is TRBV28; the match to TRBD1 covers 7 bases. The length of the CDR3 is 14 residues. Germline lookup yields CDR1 MDHEN and CDR2 SYDVKM. V trimming: 2 bases; J trimming: 6 bases; junction bases outside the gene matches: 3. CDR3 DNA sequence: TGTGCCAGCAGTTTAGGGACAGTGGATGAAAAACTGTTTTTT. This translates into CASSLGTVDEKLFF. Full variable domain (remainder filled in from reference TRBV28 and TRBJ1-4): DVKVTQSSRYLVKRTGEKVFLECVQDMDHENMFWYRQDPGLGLRLIYFSYDVKMKEKGDIPEGYSVSREKKERFSLILESASTNQTSMYLCASSLGTVDEKLFFGSGTQLSVL.

The chain is built from TRBV27 and TRBJ1-5, with 7 bases that match TRBD1. CDR1 and CDR2 (germline): MNHEY, SMNVEV (reference sequence). The V segment lost 5 bases and the J segment 10 bases; nucleotides outside the gene matches: 11. The CDR3 length is 14 residues. The CDR3 is CASSPGQVYHPQHF. The CDR3 bases are TGTGCCAGCAGTCCCGGACAGGTATACCACCCCCAGCATTTT.

This clone was seen more than once but under ten times. The chain recombines TRBV24-1 with TRBJ1-1; TRBD1 matches at 11 bases. This CDR3 spans 16 amino acids. Germline lookup yields CDR1 KGHDR and CDR2 SFDVKD. Losses at the gene ends were 4 bases for V and 7 bases for J; bases not matched to a gene: 10. The DNA of the CDR3 is TGTGCCACCAGTGAGTCCGGGACAGGGGGTCGCGGTGAAGCTTTCTTT. It translates to CATSESGTGGRGEAFF.

V gene TRBV6-1 combines with J gene TRBJ2-7; D not certain. Germline V lookup: CDR1 MNHNS, CDR2 SASEGT. Trimming left V 1 base short and J 0 bases short, with 10 bases between. The length of the CDR3 is 15 residues. As DNA, the CDR3 is TGTGCCAGCAGTGAAGTAGAACCGGTCTCCTACGAGCAGTACTTC. Amino acids: CASSEVEPVSYEQYF.

In this sample, this clone turned up a few times. The rearrangement uses TRBV5-1 and TRBJ2-1; D not certain. Germline values: CDR1 SGHRS, CDR2 YFSETQ. The CDR3 length is 13 residues. V lost 5 bases and J 9 bases, leaving 15 bases between the germline ends. CDR3 protein: CASRSESISEQFF. In nucleotides, the CDR3 is TGCGCCAGCAGGTCGGAGTCGATAAGTGAGCAGTTCTTC.

This clone was observed a few times. The chain joins TRBV19 to TRBJ2-7; a possible D gene is TRBD1 (5 bases). Trimming stripped 2 bases from V and 5 bases from J, with 10 bases between. The CDR3 has 13 amino acids. The V gene's germline CDR1 is LNHDA and CDR2 SQIVND (reference sequence). The CDR3 DNA follows: TGTGCCAGTAGTATATTTCCAGGGAACGAGCAGTACTTC. It yields the protein CASSIFPGNEQYF.

This chain uses TRBV6-5 with TRBJ2-5; D possibly corresponds to TRBD1 (6 bases). Per the germline V gene, CDR1 is MNHEY and CDR2 is SVGAGI. CDR3 length: 13 residues. Trimming cost V 5 bases and J 7 bases, with 14 bases left between them. CDR3 region: CASSLRRGWTQYF. The CDR3 DNA reads TGTGCCAGCAGTCTCCGAAGGGGGTGGACCCAGTACTTC.

The rearrangement uses TRBV9 and TRBJ1-1, with 9 bases matching TRBD1. J lost 0 bases, V lost 3 bases, and 6 bases had no gene match. This CDR3 spans 16 amino acids. CDR1 is SGDLS and CDR2 is YYNGEE in the germline V gene. The CDR3 spells CASSGTGVGMNTEAFF. In nucleotides, the CDR3 is TGTGCCAGCAGCGGGACAGGGGTGGGGATGAACACTGAAGCTTTCTTT.

This chain links TRBV28 with TRBJ2-3; 7 bases align to TRBD2. The length of the CDR3 is 14 residues. Germline assignment: CDR1 MDHEN and CDR2 SYDVKM. V trimming: 5 bases; J trimming: 0 bases; junction bases outside the gene matches: 2. The CDR3 sequence: CASSRGGSTDTQYF. DNA of the CDR3: TGTGCCAGCAGTCGCGGGGGAAGCACAGATACGCAGTATTTT.

In DNA, the CDR3 is TGTGCTAGTGGTTTGTCCCTAGCGAATGAGCAGTTCTTC. Amino acid sequence: CASGLSLANEQFF. The chain joins TRBV12-5 to TRBJ2-1; D may be TRBD2 (6 bases). The V end was cut by 2 bases, the J end by 7 bases, with 9 bases between. The CDR3 extends over 13 amino acids. The germline V gene has CDR1 LGHNT and CDR2 FRNRAP.

This clone has a handful of counts. J is TRBJ2-2 and V is TRBV14; D possibly corresponds to TRBD1 (6 bases). The CDR3 covers 14 residues. The germline V gene has CDR1 SGHDN and CDR2 FVKESK. V shed 5 bases and J shed 6 bases, with 13 bases lying between them. The CDR3 reads CASSSLQGPGELFF. Written as DNA, the CDR3 is TGTGCCAGCAGCTCTCTACAGGGACCCGGGGAGCTGTTTTTT. The full variable domain, with the rest looked up from reference TRBV14 and TRBJ2-2, is EAGVTQFPSHSVIEKGQTVTLRCDPISGHDNLYWYRRVMGKEIKFLLHFVKESKQDESGMPNNRFLAERTGGTYSTLKVQPAELEDSGVYFCASSSLQGPGELFFGEGSRLTVL.

Here the CDR3 reads CASSFLQGAAGAFF. For the CDR3, the DNA is TGCGCCAGCAGCTTTTTACAGGGGGCGGCTGGAGCTTTCTTT. V usage is TRBV5-1 and J usage is TRBJ1-1; 9 bases fit TRBD1. This CDR3 is built from 14 residues. The germline V gene has CDR1 SGHRS and CDR2 YFSETQ. The junction had 9 bases not matched to a gene; V was cut back by 2 bases and J by 10 bases.

This chain connects TRBV6-1 to TRBJ2-5; 7 nucleotides match TRBD1. Germline V gene lookup returns CDR1 MNHNS and CDR2 SASEGT. After removal of 0 bases from V and 5 bases from J, the junction contained 3 bases not matched to a gene. This CDR3 comprises 14 residues. Written as DNA, the CDR3 is TGTGCCAGCAGTGAAGCGGGACAGCGGGAGACCCAGTACTTC. It translates to CASSEAGQRETQYF.

This chain uses TRBV18 with TRBJ1-1; D may be TRBD1 (5 bases). The V end was cut by 2 bases, the J end by 3 bases, with 13 bases between. Per the germline V gene, CDR1 is KGHSH and CDR2 is LQKENI. The CDR3 loop spans 15 amino acids. The CDR3 bases are TGTGCCAGCTCACCAAATTCAGGGAGGGACACTGAAGCTTTCTTT. Translated: CASSPNSGRDTEAFF. Full variable domain (outside the CDR3, taken from reference TRBV18 and TRBJ1-1): NAGVMQNPRHLVRRRGQEARLRCSPMKGHSHVYWYRQLPEEGLKFMVYLQKENIIDESGMPKERFSAEFPKEGPSILRIQQVVRGDSAAYFCASSPNSGRDTEAFFGQGTRLTVV.

V usage is TRBV27 and J usage is TRBJ1-5; 7 nucleotides align to TRBD1. The germline V gene encodes CDR1 MNHEY and CDR2 SMNVEV (reference sequence). Trimming took 5 bases from V and 6 from J; bases not matched to a gene: 16. The CDR3 runs 17 residues. In nucleotides, the CDR3 is TGTGCCAGCAGTAGTTTGGGGACAGCGGGGGAGGTTCAGCCCCAGCATTTT. Translation gives CASSSLGTAGEVQPQHF.